The rows below give T cell receptor beta chains drawn from one sample of a study of vaccination effects on CD4 cells after COVID-19. Antigens for these TCRs are unknown. The data were produced by immunoSEQ multiplex PCR, yet TCRdb's version contains in-frame clones alone and is incomplete. The sample shows roughly 56,000 clones, 73% of them seen only once. The sequences come from CD4+ T cells from PBMCs cultured with HCoV-229E spike peptides, collected after COVID-19 vaccination. The source is a human donor who received a COVID-19 vaccine. CDR3s include the opening cysteine and the closing phenylalanine or tryptophan. Each record gives: clone size, V gene, D gene, J gene, CDR3 length, CDR3 DNA, CDR3 protein. The D gene is left open where the match is weak. A row's size may be missing; if present it is once, few, many or a size class.

>.|TRBV5-4|TRBD1|TRBJ2-5|16
TGTGCCAGCAGCTATCCGGGACAGGGGGCGAGGGAGACCCAGTACTTC
CASSYPGQGARETQYF
>.|TRBV7-3|TRBD2|TRBJ2-3|16
TGTGCCAGCAGCCAAGTTAGCGGGGGGGCTGTAGATACGCAGTATTTT
CASSQVSGGAVDTQYF
>.|TRBV3-1/TRBV3-2|.|TRBJ2-4|15
TGTGCCAGCAGCCACAGTCCGGGAGCCAAAAACATTCAGTACTTC
CASSHSPGAKNIQYF
>.|TRBV30|.|TRBJ1-1|15
TGTGCCTGGAGTGACCCCCACCGTCTCAACACTGAAGCTTTCTTT
CAWSDPHRLNTEAFF
>few|TRBV5-1|TRBD1|TRBJ1-1|14
TGCGCCAGCAGCGACGTGGACAGGGCGGGACTAGCTTTCTTT
CASSDVDRAGLAFF
>.|TRBV6-2/TRBV6-3|.|TRBJ2-3|14
TGTGCCAGCAGTTACCCCCGCGGCACAGATACGCAGTATTTT
CASSYPRGTDTQYF
>.|TRBV2|.|TRBJ2-5|15
TGTGCCAGCACTCCAACCCGGGACCCCAGAGAGACCCAGTACTTC
CASTPTRDPRETQYF
>.|TRBV2|.|TRBJ1-5|13
TGTGCCAGCAGCCCCGACGCCAATCAGCCCCAGCATTTT
CASSPDANQPQHF
>.|TRBV3-1/TRBV3-2|TRBD1|TRBJ1-1|13
TGTGCCAGCAGCCAGGTACAGGGGAAGGAAGCTTTCTTT
CASSQVQGKEAFF
>few|TRBV5-8|.|TRBJ2-2|15
TGTGCCAGCAGCCTCCGGGACCTCTACACCGGGGAGCTGTTTTTT
CASSLRDLYTGELFF
>.|TRBV7-8|TRBD1|TRBJ2-5|16
TGTGCCAGCAGCTTGACCGGGACAGCATTCCAAGAGACCCAGTACTTC
CASSLTGTAFQETQYF
>once|TRBV5-5|.|TRBJ2-5|15
TGTGCCAGCAGCTTGACGGGGGGCAAGCAGGAGACCCAGTACTTC
CASSLTGGKQETQYF
>.|TRBV2|.|TRBJ2-1|16
TGTGCCAGCAGTGACAGTCACCAGAGCTCCTACAATGAGCAGTTCTTC
CASSDSHQSSYNEQFF
>few|TRBV28|.|TRBJ1-5|12
TGTGCCAGCAGGACTCGGACGCAGCCCCAGCATTTT
CASRTRTQPQHF
>.|TRBV24-1|TRBD1|TRBJ1-2|14
TGTGCCACCAGTGGGACAGGGGGCGACTATGGCTACACCTTC
CATSGTGGDYGYTF
>few|TRBV6-5|.|TRBJ1-6|16
TGTGCCAGCAGTTACTTGGGGAGTTCGGGTAATTCACCCCTCCACTTT
CASSYLGSSGNSPLHF
>.|TRBV5-5|TRBD1|TRBJ1-6|17
TGTGCCAGCAGCTTGGCACAGGGGGGATCCTATAATTCACCCCTCCACTTT
CASSLAQGGSYNSPLHF
>.|TRBV7-2|.|TRBJ1-5|13
TGTGCCAGCAGCTTTAATAGCAATCAGCCCCAGCATTTT
CASSFNSNQPQHF
>.|TRBV7-2|TRBD2|TRBJ2-1|16
TGTGCCAGCAGCTTACGGGCTAGCGGGCTAACAAATGAGCAGTTCTTC
CASSLRASGLTNEQFF